The clone carrying this T cell receptor (beta chain) was found a few times. This sample is part of a study of beta chain features in type 1 diabetes. The study reverse transcribed the entire isolated RNA, so it sequenced expressed TCRB transcripts. Some clones are missing from TCRdb's copy, which holds only in-frame ones; the method was immunoSEQ multiplex PCR. The sample has hundreds of thousands of clones; approximately 31% are singletons. This CDR3 has 11 amino acids. The germline gives CDR1 GTSNPN, CDR2 SVGIG (reference sequence). V dropped 5 bases and J dropped 0 bases, with 4 bases sitting between them.

The clonotype comes from a man aged 18 to 35 in good health. Material: naive CD4+ T cells from blood. The chain is built from TRBV30 and TRBJ2-5; no clear D. The CDR3 protein is CAWGNQETQYF. The CDR3 DNA reads TGTGCCTGGGGGAACCAAGAGACCCAGTACTTC.